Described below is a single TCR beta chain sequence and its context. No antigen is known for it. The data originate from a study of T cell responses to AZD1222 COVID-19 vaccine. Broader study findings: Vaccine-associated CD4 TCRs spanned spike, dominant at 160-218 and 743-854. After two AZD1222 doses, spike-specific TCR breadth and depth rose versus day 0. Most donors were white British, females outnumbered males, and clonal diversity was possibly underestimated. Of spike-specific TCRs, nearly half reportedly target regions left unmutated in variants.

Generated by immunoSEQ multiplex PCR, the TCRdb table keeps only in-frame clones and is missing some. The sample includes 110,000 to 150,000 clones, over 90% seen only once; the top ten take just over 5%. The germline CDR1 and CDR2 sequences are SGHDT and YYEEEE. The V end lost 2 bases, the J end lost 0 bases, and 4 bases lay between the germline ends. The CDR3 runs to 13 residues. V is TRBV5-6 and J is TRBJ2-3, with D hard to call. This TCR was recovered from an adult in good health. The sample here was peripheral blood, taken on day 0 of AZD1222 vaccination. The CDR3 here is CASSFSSTDTQYF. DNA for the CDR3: TGTGCCAGCAGCTTTTCTAGCACAGATACGCAGTATTTT.